The following is a T cell receptor beta chain sequence with its context. This specimen comes from a study of CD8 T cells in Susac syndrome. An input of roughly 0.45 to 1 ug of RNA was subjected to reverse transcription using random hexamers. Using its own MiXCR run on the immunoSEQ multiplex PCR reads, TCRdb lists one record per CDR3 protein. This sample yields about 300,000 distinct CDR3 sequences, of which approximately 89% are seen a single time; around 0.2% belongs to the top ten. The origin of this receptor is a human donor with multiple sclerosis. Sequenced material: CD8+ T cells from PBMCs.

As DNA, the CDR3 is TGCAGCGTTGAACCCGGGACAGGGGGCGTCTATGGCTACACCTTC. As protein: CSVEPGTGGVYGYTF. This chain links TRBV29-1 with TRBJ1-2, with 12 nucleotides matching TRBD1. V shed 2 bases, J shed 4 bases, and the junction held 5 bases outside the gene matches. The CDR3 length is 15 residues. Germline CDR1 reads SQVTM; CDR2 reads ANQGSEA.